The 26 T cell receptor beta chains given below trace back to one sample, sequenced in a study of blood T cell repertoires in COVID-19. Clones were read by immunoSEQ multiplex PCR, and TCRdb kept only the in-frame ones, dropping some. This sample yields roughly 280,000 clones, of which around 86% are seen a single time; roughly 5% belongs to the top ten. Specimen: peripheral blood. Receptor source: a woman aged 55-70 years with COVID-19, enrolled during active disease.

The gene calls are TRBV29-1 and TRBJ1-2, with 10 nucleotides matching TRBD1. The germline V gene has CDR1 SQVTM and CDR2 ANQGSEA. There are 15 residues in the CDR3. V lost 3 bases to trimming and J lost 6 bases; unmatched junction nucleotides: 10. The CDR3 loop reads CSVERWTGGVDGYTF. The CDR3 nucleotides are TGCAGCGTTGAGAGATGGACAGGGGGGGTGGATGGCTACACCTTC. Full variable domain (outside the CDR3, taken from reference TRBV29-1 and TRBJ1-2): SAVISQKPSRDICQRGTSLTIQCQVDSQVTMMFWYRQQPGQSLTLIATANQGSEATYESGFVIDKFPISRPNLTFSTLTVSNMSPEDSSIYLCSVERWTGGVDGYTFGSGTRLTVV.

V usage is TRBV29-1 and J usage is TRBJ2-2; TRBD2 is a possible D gene (5 bases). CDR3 length equals 14 residues. V lost 8 bases and J 1 base, leaving 14 bases between the germline ends. Germline V gene sequence: CDR1 SQVTM, CDR2 ANQGSEA. The chain's CDR3 is CSFTIARNTGELFF. In DNA, the CDR3 is TGCAGCTTTACTATAGCGAGGAACACCGGGGAGCTGTTTTTT.

The V and J genes are TRBV28 and TRBJ1-6; D is unclear. V was pared by 4 bases and J by 8 bases, with 18 bases between. Germline CDR1 reads MDHEN; CDR2 reads SYDVKM. CDR3 size: 16 residues. The DNA for the CDR3 is TGTGCCAGCAGTTATCCCACGGGGTATACAGATTCACCCCTCCACTTT. This sequence encodes CASSYPTGYTDSPLHF.

This chain links TRBV30 with TRBJ2-3, with TRBD2 matching 11 bases. The CDR3 length is 12 residues. Trimming at V came to 6 bases and at J to 8 bases, leaving 4 bases not matched to a gene. Germline CDR1 reads GTSNPN; CDR2 reads SVGIG (reference sequence). CDR3 residues: CACPLAGGTQYF. CDR3 in DNA: TGTGCCTGCCCCCTAGCGGGAGGTACGCAGTATTTT.

The V and J genes are TRBV5-1 and TRBJ2-5; TRBD1 might be the D (5 bases). The CDR3 spans 15 residues. Trimming took 1 base from V and 4 from J, leaving 14 bases between them. The germline CDR1 and CDR2 sequences are SGHRS and YFSETQ. The CDR3 protein is CASSLYVWGRETQYF. The CDR3 bases are TGCGCCAGCAGCTTGTATGTGTGGGGCCGAGAGACCCAGTACTTC.

V is TRBV18 and J is TRBJ2-1; 10 nucleotides match TRBD1. The CDR3 consists of 15 residues. Germline CDR1 is KGHSH and CDR2 is LQKENI. V gave up 5 bases and J gave up 11 bases; unmatched junction bases: 12. In DNA, the CDR3 is TGTGCCAGCTCATCGACCGGGACAGGGGATCGGCAGCAGTTCTTC. Translated: CASSSTGTGDRQQFF.

This sequence joins TRBV5-1 and TRBJ2-4; D ambiguous. V was shortened by 0 bases and J by 0 bases, with 4 bases between the two germline ends. Per the germline V gene, CDR1 is SGHRS and CDR2 is YFSETQ. CDR3 length equals 14 residues. In DNA, the CDR3 is TGCGCCAGCAGCTTGGCCTTAGCCAAAAACATTCAGTACTTC. Translated: CASSLALAKNIQYF. Using reference TRBV5-1 and TRBJ2-4 for the parts outside the CDR3, the full variable domain is KAGVTQTPRYLIKTRGQQVTLSCSPISGHRSVSWYQQTPGQGLQFLFEYFSETQRNKGNFPGRFSGRQFSNSRSEMNVSTLELGDSALYLCASSLALAKNIQYFGAGTRLSVL.

Concerning this clone itself: The sample has other DNA sequences that encode this CDR3 too. The chain is built from TRBV18 and TRBJ2-2; D perhaps matches TRBD1 (6 bases). This CDR3 has 15 amino acids. Trimming removed 3 bases from V and 2 bases from J, with 10 bases in between. Germline V gives CDR1 KGHSH, CDR2 LQKENI. The CDR3 bases are TGTGCCAGCTCACCTCCCAGGGGAAACACCGGGGAGCTGTTTTTT. Translation: CASSPPRGNTGELFF.

CDR3 sequence reads: CASSFAGAYNEQFF. CDR3 DNA: TGTGCCAGCAGTTTCGCGGGAGCGTATAATGAGCAGTTCTTC. The V and J genes are TRBV28 and TRBJ2-1; TRBD2 agrees at 7 bases. From germline, CDR1 is MDHEN and CDR2 SYDVKM. There are 14 residues in the CDR3. Trimming removed 3 bases from V and 7 bases from J; junction bases left unmatched: 6.

Turning to this clone: Other nucleotide sequences from this sample produce the same CDR3. The chain uses TRBV5-1 and TRBJ2-3; D gene unclear. Germline V gene sequence: CDR1 SGHRS, CDR2 YFSETQ. The CDR3 covers 12 residues. V lost 0 bases and J 5 bases, leaving 4 bases between the germline ends. The chain's CDR3 is CASSLAGDTQYF. CDR3 sequence (DNA): TGCGCCAGCAGCTTGGCCGGAGATACGCAGTATTTT.

The CDR3 nucleotides are TGTGCCAGCAGTGCAATAGACGGCGGCCCTAATTCACCCCTCCACTTT. Translating it yields CASSAIDGGPNSPLHF. This chain joins TRBV25-1 and TRBJ1-6; no firm D call. Germline CDR1 is MGHDK and CDR2 is SYGVNS. There are 16 residues in the CDR3. V was pared by 4 bases and J by 6 bases, with 16 bases between.

The V gene is TRBV20-1, the J gene TRBJ2-1; D gene uncertain. V was clipped by 3 bases and J by 2 bases, with 14 bases between them. The CDR3 runs to 15 residues. Germline CDR1 is DFQATT and CDR2 is SNEGSKA (reference sequence). The DNA for the CDR3 is TGCAGTGCTAGTCTTGGGTTGGAGCCCTACAATGAGCAGTTCTTC. Translation gives CSASLGLEPYNEQFF.

The chain uses TRBV29-1 and TRBJ2-3; 12 bases map to TRBD1. CDR1 SQVTM and CDR2 ANQGSEA come from the germline V gene. The ends lost 3 bases at V and 5 bases at J; junction bases unmatched: 6. The CDR3 runs 15 residues. The CDR3 region is CSVDRDRGPEDTQYF. Here the CDR3 DNA reads TGCAGCGTTGATAGGGACAGGGGGCCCGAAGATACGCAGTATTTT.

The count of this clone is one. The chain recombines TRBV7-3 with TRBJ2-1, with TRBD1 matching 10 bases. From germline, CDR1 is SGHTA and CDR2 FQGTGA. The CDR3 is 16 amino acids. Germline trimming cut 5 bases from V and 6 bases from J; bases unmatched to any gene: 10. This CDR3 reads CASSVRSGTGVNEQFF. The CDR3 DNA follows: TGTGCCAGCAGCGTAAGATCCGGGACAGGGGTCAATGAGCAGTTCTTC.

This clone was seen only a few times. As DNA, the CDR3 is TGTGCCATCAGTGAGTCCCCGAGCGGGAGTGCCTACAATGAGCAGTTCTTC. It is translated as CAISESPSGSAYNEQFF. This chain joins TRBV10-3 and TRBJ2-1; 8 nucleotides line up with TRBD2. The V gene's germline CDR1 is ENHRY and CDR2 SYGVKD. There are 17 residues in the CDR3. The J segment lost 2 bases and the V segment lost 0 bases, leaving 6 bases of the junction unmatched.

The chain combines TRBV7-8 with TRBJ1-5; 7 bases align to TRBD1. CDR1 and CDR2 from the germline V gene are SGHVS and FQNEAQ. CDR3 length equals 16 residues. The V gene end was trimmed by 0 bases and the J gene end by 0 bases; junction bases not matched to a gene: 2. The CDR3 here is CASSLATGNSNQPQHF. Written as DNA, the CDR3 is TGTGCCAGCAGCTTAGCGACAGGGAATAGCAATCAGCCCCAGCATTTT. The whole variable domain, remainder taken from reference TRBV7-8 and TRBJ1-5, is GAGVSQSPRYKVAKRGQDVALRCDPISGHVSLFWYQQALGQGPEFLTYFQNEAQLDKSGLPSDRFFAERPEGSVSTLKIQRTQQEDSAVYLCASSLATGNSNQPQHFGDGTRLSIL.

This chain connects TRBV6-4 to TRBJ2-1; possibly TRBD2 for D (5 bases). The germline V and J ends were trimmed by 4 bases and 8 bases, with 18 bases remaining between them. This CDR3 spans 15 amino acids. Germline values: CDR1 MRHNA, CDR2 SNTAGT. The CDR3: CASSVELGATHEQFF. CDR3 coding DNA: TGTGCCAGCAGTGTGGAGTTGGGAGCGACCCATGAGCAGTTCTTC.

The chain is built from TRBV5-1 and TRBJ2-3, with a tentative D call TRBD1 (6 bases). The CDR3 is made up of 15 amino acids. Germline values: CDR1 SGHRS, CDR2 YFSETQ. V shed 2 bases and J shed 1 base, with 11 bases lying between them. The CDR3, as DNA: TGCGCCAGCAGCTTCCTAGGGGGAGGCACAGATACGCAGTATTTT. Its protein product is CASSFLGGGTDTQYF.

This chain connects TRBV18 to TRBJ1-1, with a weak D call TRBD1 (6 bases). CDR1 KGHSH and CDR2 LQKENI come from the germline V gene. V lost 9 bases and J lost 1, with 12 bases in between. The CDR3 runs to 13 residues. The CDR3 sequence is CASYKGQNTEAFF. The CDR3, as DNA: TGTGCCAGTTATAAGGGACAGAACACTGAAGCTTTCTTT.

Written as DNA, the CDR3 is TGTGCCAGTACTATGGACTCCAATAATGAAAAACTGTTTTTT. As protein: CASTMDSNNEKLFF. This chain uses TRBV19 with TRBJ1-4; the D is unclear. The CDR3 is made up of 14 amino acids. V lost 7 bases to trimming and J lost 4 bases, with 13 bases between them. In germline, CDR1 is LNHDA, CDR2 SQIVND (reference sequence).

V is TRBV6-1 and J is TRBJ1-5, with a tentative D call TRBD1 (5 bases). Trimming shortened V by 3 bases and J by 7 bases, and 16 bases separated the two germline ends. The germline gives CDR1 MNHNS, CDR2 SASEGT. There are 15 residues in the CDR3. CDR3 residues: CASSEAQGGVQPQHF. As DNA, the CDR3 is TGTGCCAGCAGTGAGGCCCAGGGAGGCGTGCAGCCCCAGCATTTT.

This clone turned up a few times. This chain joins TRBV15 and TRBJ1-1, with D perhaps TRBD1 (5 bases). Germline V gives CDR1 LNHNV, CDR2 YYDKDF (reference sequence). The CDR3 sequence is 14 residues long. The V and J ends lost 6 bases and 6 bases respectively, with 17 bases between them. The CDR3 DNA is TGTGCCACCAGGCCCGCGGGGCAAATTGCTGAAGCTTTCTTT. This codes for CATRPAGQIAEAFF.

The V and J genes are TRBV12-3 or TRBV12-4 and TRBJ1-3; D remains unclear. The CDR3 covers 12 residues. The V gene lost 4 bases and the J gene lost 7 bases, with 8 bases spanning the gap. The CDR3 protein is CASSSQANTIYF. The CDR3 bases are TGTGCCAGCAGTTCCCAGGCCAACACCATATATTTT.

This clone was counted once. The rearrangement links TRBV5-4 to TRBJ2-7; 12 nucleotides agree with TRBD2. This CDR3 has 14 residues. V gave up 0 bases and J gave up 7 bases; unmatched junction bases: 2. Germline values: CDR1 SGHNT, CDR2 YYREEE (reference sequence). The CDR3 DNA follows: TGTGCCAGCAGCTTGGGACTAGCGGGAGTTGAGCAGTACTTC. Translating gives CASSLGLAGVEQYF.

This chain joins TRBV20-1 and TRBJ1-1, with no clear D. The V and J ends lost 5 bases and 9 bases respectively, with 13 bases between them. This CDR3 spans 11 amino acids. CDR1 is DFQATT and CDR2 is SNEGSKA in the germline V gene (reference sequence). The CDR3 region is CSAPLRYQAFF. The CDR3 nucleotides are TGCAGTGCTCCTCTCCGCTACCAAGCTTTCTTT.

The V call is TRBV25-1, the J call TRBJ1-2; TRBD1 matches 7 bases. CDR1 and CDR2 from the germline V gene are MGHDK and SYGVNS. The J segment lost 1 base and the V segment lost 1 base, leaving 3 bases of the junction unmatched. The CDR3 runs 15 residues. Here the CDR3 reads CASSEWGQINYGYTF. CDR3 nucleotide sequence: TGTGCCAGCAGTGAATGGGGACAGATTAACTATGGCTACACCTTC.